One sample yielded the 10 T cell receptor beta chains listed below, sequenced in a study of blood T cell repertoires in COVID-19. Using immunoSEQ multiplex PCR, the repertoire was profiled, and TCRdb retains in-frame clones only, with some absent. The data show 360,000 or so clones, approximately 89% seen once. The source material was PBMCs or T cells enriched from blood (not recorded which). The receptors come from a woman aged 25 to 45 who had recovered from COVID-19.

The V call is TRBV10-3, the J call TRBJ1-1; 7 positions match TRBD1. After removal of 1 base from V and 7 bases from J, the junction contained 6 bases not matched to a gene. The CDR3 covers 14 residues. Germline loops: CDR1 ENHRY, CDR2 SYGVKD. CDR3 residues: CAISELGGSGEAFF. In nucleotides, the CDR3 is TGTGCCATCAGTGAGTTAGGGGGCAGCGGTGAAGCTTTCTTT.

The chain recombines TRBV11-2 with TRBJ1-6; no clear D gene. The germline CDR1 and CDR2 sequences are SGHAT and FQNNGV. This CDR3 spans 15 amino acids. Trimming cost V 0 bases and J 7 bases, with 10 bases left between them. The CDR3: CASSLDLNENSPLHF. Written as DNA, the CDR3 is TGTGCCAGCAGCTTAGATCTTAATGAGAATTCACCCCTCCACTTT.

The CDR3 sequence is CASSQDRQAVPGELFF. In nucleotides, the CDR3 is TGCGCCAGCAGCCAAGATCGGCAGGCCGTACCCGGGGAGCTGTTTTTT. The chain joins TRBV4-3 to TRBJ2-2; D is ambiguous. The germline gives CDR1 LGHNA, CDR2 YSLEER. Trimming took 0 bases from V and 6 from J, leaving 14 bases between them. The CDR3 is 16 amino acids.

The chain is built from TRBV7-3 and TRBJ2-2; no clear D gene. Germline V gives CDR1 SGHTA, CDR2 FQGTGA. This CDR3 comprises 13 residues. With 2 bases removed from V and 5 bases from J, the gap between germline ends came to 6 bases. CDR3 in amino acids: CASSLLGTGELFF. The DNA of the CDR3 is TGTGCCAGCAGCTTACTCGGGACCGGGGAGCTGTTTTTT.

V usage is TRBV11-2 and J usage is TRBJ1-1, with 10 nucleotides matching TRBD1. Losses at the gene ends were 4 bases for V and 4 bases for J; bases not matched to a gene: 9. The germline V gene encodes CDR1 SGHAT and CDR2 FQNNGV. CDR3 length equals 16 residues. The CDR3 here is CASSYEPGQGFTEAFF. The CDR3, as DNA: TGTGCCAGCAGCTATGAACCGGGACAGGGGTTCACTGAAGCTTTCTTT.

V and J are TRBV28 and TRBJ2-5; 10 nucleotides align to TRBD1. The V and J ends lost 1 base and 0 bases, in that order; junction bases with no gene match: 2. Germline CDR1 is MDHEN and CDR2 is SYDVKM. The CDR3 runs to 16 residues. CDR3: CASSLLGQGYQETQYF. The DNA of the CDR3 is TGTGCCAGCAGTTTATTGGGACAGGGGTACCAAGAGACCCAGTACTTC.

The chain recombines TRBV6-5 with TRBJ2-7; D gene unclear. The length of the CDR3 is 14 residues. V was clipped by 0 bases and J by 0 bases, with 6 bases between them. Germline CDR1 reads MNHEY; CDR2 reads SVGAGI. In nucleotides, the CDR3 is TGTGCCAGCAGTTACTCTGCAGGCTCCTACGAGCAGTACTTC. Translating gives CASSYSAGSYEQYF.

This chain connects TRBV3-1 (or the pseudogene TRBV3-2) to TRBJ1-3; D unresolved. Germline-derived CDR1 and CDR2 are LGHDT and YNNKEL (reference sequence). V lost 4 bases, J lost 3 bases, and 7 bases lay in between. The length of the CDR3 is 13 residues. Here the CDR3 reads CASSPSVGNTIYF. The CDR3 DNA sequence: TGTGCCAGCAGCCCCAGTGTTGGAAACACCATATATTTT.

V usage is TRBV4-3 and J usage is TRBJ2-7, with 12 bases fitting TRBD2. The germline gives CDR1 LGHNA, CDR2 YSLEER. V shed 3 bases and J 0 bases; nucleotides not matched to a gene: 15. The CDR3 is 20 residues long. The DNA of the CDR3 is TGCGCCAGCAGCCATGCCCTAGCGGGGGGGCCTGAAGGCCGCTCCTACGAGCAGTACTTC. Translation: CASSHALAGGPEGRSYEQYF.

The genes are TRBV29-1 and TRBJ2-1; D not certain. V lost 4 bases and J 6 bases, leaving 13 bases between the germline ends. Looked up from germline, CDR1 is SQVTM and CDR2 is ANQGSEA. The CDR3 loop spans 13 amino acids. DNA for the CDR3: TGCAGCGTTGCGTCTAGAGTTCGCAATGAGCAGTTCTTC. It codes for CSVASRVRNEQFF.